This T cell receptor beta chain was sequenced for a study of beta chain features in type 1 diabetes (dated by TCRdb to 2017 to 2018). Describing the broader study: Patients and healthy donors did not differ in mean age, gender distribution, total cell number or subset yield. A total of some 110 million sorted cells were examined across all samples, and the number of cells per subset was strongly correlated with RNA yield. In the study, TCRB repertoires of sorted circulating CD4+ T cell subsets from recently diagnosed type 1 diabetes patients were compared with those of matched healthy donors. Regulatory and stem cell-like memory subsets were isolated from only 8 patients and about eight healthy donors, whereas naive and central memory subsets came from all 30 or so donors. On the study overall, not on this receptor specifically: Because small numbers of individuals were included in the HLA sub-analyses, any influence of HLA type on TCRB rearrangement was left unresolved. The naive, central memory and regulatory TCRB repertoires appeared to resemble one another more closely among patients than among healthy donors. Because cDNA was sequenced instead of genomic DNA, activated cells with high expression could be over-represented, although the groups did not differ in activation or CD3 levels. Shorter templates might be favored by PCR, yet because patient and control samples were amplified and corrected together, any such skew would affect both groups equally. Patients with type 1 diabetes made fewer insertions and deleted more nucleotides at VDJ recombination sites, implying thymic rearrangement abnormalities. A moderate but significant shortening of TCRB CDR3 length was observed in type 1 diabetes patients in all four CD4+ subsets.

About this clone itself: Its cognate antigen has yet to be identified. One base away there is no much larger clone; base qualities are not given.

From each donor, a single peripheral blood sample of approximately 0.11 L on average was drawn into heparinised tubes. Using a panel that included CD45RO, CCR7, CD25, CD127, CD95 and CD27, naive, central memory, regulatory and stem cell-like memory CD4+ T cells were sorted on a BD FACSAria II. Every sorted population had a purity above 95%. Right away, PBMCs were isolated by Lymphoprep density gradient centrifugation and were stained directly, with no culture step. So that batch effects would be minimized, each experiment stained and sorted samples in pairs, pairing one healthy donor with one patient. All of the isolated RNA was reverse transcribed with the High Capacity cDNA Reverse Transcription Kit, so expressed TCRB transcripts were sequenced. For stem cell-like memory T cell samples, survey-depth immunoSEQ sequencing was used, averaging around 910,000 total reads per sample. Sorted cells were lysed in RLT buffer and RNA was extracted with DNase-treated RNeasy Micro or Mini kits, depending on cell number. To prevent cross-contamination, each cell subset was processed individually, whereas patient and healthy donor samples were processed jointly. The immunoSEQ multiplex PCR was used to amplify TCRB sequences from cDNA, generating 87-bp fragments that spanned the CDR3 region. Sequencing of the amplicons was performed on the Illumina HiSeq platform. As for the authors' bioinformatics: PCR bias was computationally corrected using synthetic template baselines, reads within Hamming distance 2 were collapsed, and singletons that could not be merged were discarded. Reads were aligned against IMGT so that V, D and J genes, CDR3 length and insertions or deletions at six rearrangement sites could be assigned. Within each subset, clonotype counts were normalized to sorted cell number, after which true diversity and Gini coefficients were computed with the tcR R package. Repertoire sharing was quantified using the overlap coefficient calculated on TCRB nucleotide sequences. Here the immuneACCESS table is served through TCRdb, limited to in-frame sequences with V and J called. Missing clones are a known gap in these copies; in checked studies unresolved V genes cover under half, and the rest lacks a known reason. D and trimming were read from the DNA, whereas the V and J calls and clone size are those reported in that table. For this sample the table gives around 50,000 clones, of which 35% to 55% were detected only once. Clones ranked in the top ten supply 0.1% to 0.15% of the sample.

Cut back by 4 bases and 5 bases, the V and J ends lie 15 bases apart. The germline V gene encodes CDR1 LNHDA and CDR2 SQIVND (reference sequence). Taken from cysteine to phenylalanine, the CDR3 has 14 residues. The entry retains the CDR3 DNA only, 42 bases that are in frame from base 1. The origin of this receptor is a man aged 25 to 40 with type 1 diabetes. The chain employs TRBV19 and TRBJ2-7, with TRBD2 tentatively as D gene (6 bases match). Source material: stem cell memory CD4+ T cells from blood. The sample's cell subset or site label is to be understood as: stem cell-like memory CD4+ T cells. Read as DNA, the sequence is TGTGCCAGTAGTAGTGGTCTCGGAGGGAACGAGCAGTACTTC. The resulting protein is CASSSGLGGNEQYF.